The present T cell receptor (beta chain) was sequenced within a study of blood T cell repertoires in COVID-19. Across the study: COVID-19 samples from acute and convalescent phases originated in the United States, Italy and Spain.

The repertoire was sequenced with immunoSEQ multiplex PCR; TCRdb's copy has only in-frame clones and lacks some. The data show about 64,000 clones, roughly 80% seen once. The CDR3 length is 15 residues. V dropped 9 bases and J dropped 0; count of bases not matched to a gene: 3. Per germline, CDR1 SGHTA and CDR2 FQGTGA. This rearrangement joins TRBV7-3 to TRBJ2-3, with 13 bases matching TRBD2. The specimen sequenced was peripheral blood. The sequence came from a human donor in a cohort sampled during active COVID-19. The CDR3 DNA follows: TGTGCCAGTGGGACTAGCGGGATTAGCACAGATACGCAGTATTTT. Protein sequence: CASGTSGISTDTQYF.